The clone carrying this TCR beta chain was counted many times. TCRdb re-analysed the reads in MiXCR, keeping a single row per CDR3 protein. The repertoire holds roughly 100,000 distinct CDR3 sequences, with more than 15% as singletons. The V end lost 6 bases, the J end lost 0 bases, and 12 bases lay between the germline ends. The CDR3 runs 15 residues. CDR1 is SGHTA and CDR2 is FQGNSA in the germline V gene. This sample is drawn from a study of T cell repertoires in cytomegalovirus infection. The chain combines TRBV7-2 with TRBJ1-3; the D is unclear. The source material was PBMCs. The sequence came from a human donor in good health (CMV status not recorded). Some clones in this sample may be carry-over from other donors' samples. The CDR3 DNA is TGTGCCAGCAGTCCTGGACTGACCTCTGGAAACACCATATATTTT. Its translation: CASSPGLTSGNTIYF.